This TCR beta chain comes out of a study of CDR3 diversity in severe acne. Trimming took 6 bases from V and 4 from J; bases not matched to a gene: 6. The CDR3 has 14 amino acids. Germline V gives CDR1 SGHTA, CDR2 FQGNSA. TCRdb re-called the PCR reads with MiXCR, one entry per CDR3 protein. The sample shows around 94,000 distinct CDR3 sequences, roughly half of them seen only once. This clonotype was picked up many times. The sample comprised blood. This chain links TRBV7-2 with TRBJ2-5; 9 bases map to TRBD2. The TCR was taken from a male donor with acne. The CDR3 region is CASRPAGGGETQYF. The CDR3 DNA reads TGTGCCAGCAGACCGGCGGGGGGGGGAGAGACCCAGTACTTC.